The clone carrying this TCR beta chain was found many times. Between the trimmed V and J ends, which lost 4 bases and 8 bases, there was a span of 11 bases. Germline V gene lookup returns CDR1 DFQATT and CDR2 SNEGSKA (reference sequence). This CDR3 region has 12 residues. This specimen belongs to a study of Graves' ophthalmopathy and Graves' hyperthyroidism. Using RNA transcripts, the TCR beta CDR3 regions were amplified. An opening RT-PCR round employed HTBI primers and preceded a second-round multiplex PCR. TCRdb independently ran MiXCR on the multiplex PCR reads; one entry per CDR3 protein. The repertoire holds 200,000 to 250,000 distinct CDR3 sequences, with approximately 29% as singletons.

The rearrangement links TRBV20-1 to TRBJ2-2, with D perhaps matching TRBD1 or TRBD2 (5 bases each). Sample: peripheral blood. This receptor was identified in a man aged 50 to 59 with Graves' ophthalmopathy. The DNA of the CDR3 is TGCAGTGCTACCCCTTGGGGGGGGGAGCTGTTTTTT. Protein: CSATPWGGELFF.